This is a list of T cell receptor beta chains from one sample in a study of T cells in Graves' hyperthyroidism and ophthalmopathy. Using its own MiXCR run on the multiplex PCR reads, TCRdb lists one record per CDR3 protein. The sample lists fewer than 450,000 distinct CDR3 sequences, less than 20% occurring once. The sequenced sample was blood. All receptors derive from a young man with Graves' ophthalmopathy. Each CDR3 is given with its conserved first and last residue. A D gene is named only where the DNA matches it firmly. A clone size is listed for some rows: how often the clone was seen (once, few, many), or a class if it is expanded.

v_call,d_call,j_call,clone_size,cdr3_nt,cdr3_aa
TRBV6-2/TRBV6-3,TRBD1,TRBJ1-6,many,TGTGCCAGCAGGATACAGGGGGCCTTCCGTAATTCACCCCTCCACTTT,CASRIQGAFRNSPLHF
TRBV3-1,TRBD1,TRBJ1-3,few,TGTGCCAGCAGCTCGGGGACAGCTACTGGAAACGCCATATATTTT,CASSSGTATGNAIYF
TRBV2,.,TRBJ1-5,.,TGTGCCAGCGCGCGATGGAATCAGCCCCAGCATTTT,CASARWNQPQHF
TRBV28,TRBD1,TRBJ1-1,few,TGTGCCAGCAGTTTAGCGGGACAGGGGGTTGCGGAAGCTTTCTTT,CASSLAGQGVAEAFF
TRBV11-2,.,TRBJ2-7,many,TGTGCCAGCAGCCCGGAACCTAGTGTGAGACACGAGCAGTACTTC,CASSPEPSVRHEQYF
TRBV11-2,TRBD1,TRBJ2-3,.,TGTGCCAGCAGCTCGATCAGGGGGCGTCGCACAGATACGCAGTATTTT,CASSSIRGRRTDTQYF
TRBV20-1,.,TRBJ2-1,.,TGCAGTGAGGGGATAAACAATGAGCAGTTCTTC,CSEGINNEQFF
TRBV29-1,TRBD1,TRBJ2-7,.,TGCAGCGTTGAGGAGGAGACAGGGTCCTACGAGCAGTACTTC,CSVEEETGSYEQYF
TRBV7-3,TRBD2,TRBJ2-1,many,TGTGCCAGCAGCTTACCCGGACTAGCGGGGCGGAATGAGCAGTTCTTC,CASSLPGLAGRNEQFF
TRBV11-2,TRBD2,TRBJ2-1,.,TGTGCCAGCAGCTGGGGACTAGCGGGGGGGCCGGGGAATGAGCAGTTCTTC,CASSWGLAGGPGNEQFF
TRBV6-2/TRBV6-3,TRBD1,TRBJ1-4,.,TGTGCCAGCAGGGGGGGGACAGAGTCGAATGAAAAACTGTTTTTT,CASRGGTESNEKLFF
TRBV13,.,TRBJ2-5,many,TGTGCCAGCAGCCCTATGGTGGGAGCCGTGGGGGAGACCCAGTACTTC,CASSPMVGAVGETQYF
TRBV10-3,.,TRBJ1-1,few,TGTGCCATCAGTCCGGGACCCCTGAGGACTGAAGCTTTCTTT,CAISPGPLRTEAFF
TRBV2,.,TRBJ1-5,.,TGTGCCAGCAGTGCAGATAATCAGCCCCAGCATTTT,CASSADNQPQHF
TRBV2,.,TRBJ2-6,many,TGTGCCAGCATGACAGCACCTGGGGCCAACGTCCTGACTTTC,CASMTAPGANVLTF
TRBV24-1,.,TRBJ2-3,many,TGTGCCACCAGTGAGCGGGGACCCAGCACAGATACGCAGTATTTT,CATSERGPSTDTQYF
TRBV11-1,.,TRBJ2-7,many,TGTGCCAGCAGCTCCCCTACACAGCCGGGCGAGCAGTACTTC,CASSSPTQPGEQYF
TRBV24-1,.,TRBJ2-3,many,TGTGCCACCAGTGATCAAGCGACTAGCACAGATACGCAGTATTTT,CATSDQATSTDTQYF
TRBV11-2,.,TRBJ2-7,few,TGTGCCAGCAGCCTTGGGGCAGCTGGTACCTACGAGCGGTACTTC,CASSLGAAGTYERYF
TRBV5-1,.,TRBJ1-1,.,TGTGCCAGCAGCCCGGAGGGGGTTTCCGACACTGAAGCTTTCTTT,CASSPEGVSDTEAFF
TRBV19,.,TRBJ2-3,.,TGTGCCAGTAGTCCGTCAGGACTAGGGGGAGATACGCAGTATTTT,CASSPSGLGGDTQYF
TRBV4-1,TRBD2,TRBJ2-2,.,TGCGCCAGCAGCCTCCACTGGGCGGGGGAGAACACCGGGGAGCTGTTTTTT,CASSLHWAGENTGELFF
TRBV20-1,.,TRBJ2-1,.,TGCAGTGCTTCAGGGGGGAGGGGTAGAAATGAGCAGTTCTTC,CSASGGRGRNEQFF
TRBV6-1,.,TRBJ1-5,many,TGTGCCAGCAGTGAGGGAAGGGGGGGCCAGCCCCAGCATTTT,CASSEGRGGQPQHF
TRBV6-1,.,TRBJ1-2,many,TGTGCCAGCAGTCCCAGGTTAGGGGGAGGTGACTATGGCTACACCTTC,CASSPRLGGGDYGYTF
TRBV2,.,TRBJ1-5,many,TGTGCCAGCAGTTTCCACGACGGGAGGAATCAGCCCCAGCATTTT,CASSFHDGRNQPQHF
TRBV6-1,.,TRBJ1-2,.,TGTGCCAGCAGTGGAGGGACGGCTAACTATGGCTACACCTTC,CASSGGTANYGYTF
TRBV3-1,TRBD2,TRBJ2-1,.,TGTGCCAGCAGCCAAGTTGGGGGGACTAGCGGTAATGAGCAGTTCTTC,CASSQVGGTSGNEQFF
TRBV27,TRBD1,TRBJ1-2,.,TGTGCCAGCGGGTCGGGACAGGGGAGGTATGGCTACACCTTC,CASGSGQGRYGYTF
TRBV7-9,.,TRBJ1-1,many,TGTGCCAGCAGCCTGATTTCCGGGGACACTGAAGCTTTCTTT,CASSLISGDTEAFF
TRBV28,TRBD1,TRBJ1-5,many,TGTGCCAGCAGTTTTTCCGGGACAGGCAAACAGCCCCAGCATTTT,CASSFSGTGKQPQHF
TRBV2,.,TRBJ1-4,many,TGTGCCAGCACGGTGGGGGCGAATGAAAAACTGTTTTTT,CASTVGANEKLFF
TRBV29-1,.,TRBJ2-3,few,TGCAGCGTTGTCGGGGGGCTTTTAGATACGCAGTATTTT,CSVVGGLLDTQYF
TRBV5-1,.,TRBJ2-2,many,TGCGCCAGCAGCTTGAGTTACGGGGAGCTGTTTTTT,CASSLSYGELFF
TRBV7-8,.,TRBJ1-1,many,TGTGCCAGCAGCTTAGCGGGGGCAGGGGTGGACACTGAAGCTTTCTTT,CASSLAGAGVDTEAFF
TRBV6-1,.,TRBJ1-1,many,TGTGCCAGCAGTATGGACATGAACACTGAAGCTTTCTTT,CASSMDMNTEAFF
TRBV2,.,TRBJ2-7,many,TGTGCCAGCAGACCTCACCAGGGGAACCACGAGCAGTACTTC,CASRPHQGNHEQYF
TRBV12-3/TRBV12-4,TRBD1,TRBJ2-2,.,TGTGCCAGCAGGTTGCCGGGACAGGGAAGGGCCGGGGAGCTGTTTTTT,CASRLPGQGRAGELFF
TRBV12-3/TRBV12-4,.,TRBJ2-1,many,TGTGCCAGCACCCCCATTTGGGGCTCTTACAATGAGCAGTTCTTC,CASTPIWGSYNEQFF
TRBV11-2,.,TRBJ2-3,many,TGTGCCAGCAGCTTAGCGTATCGGGGGAAGGTCGCAGATACGCAGTATTTT,CASSLAYRGKVADTQYF
TRBV7-9,TRBD1,TRBJ2-3,.,TGTGCCAGCAGCTTAACAGATGACAGGGAAGGTCGTAGGACAGATACGCAGTATTTT,CASSLTDDREGRRTDTQYF
TRBV7-9,.,TRBJ1-6,few,TGTGCCAGCAGCGAAACGGGGCAGGGCGGTCATTCACCCCTCCACTTT,CASSETGQGGHSPLHF
TRBV7-9,.,TRBJ2-1,many,TGTGCTGGTTCTCCCTACAATGAGCAGTTCTTC,CAGSPYNEQFF
TRBV10-2,.,TRBJ1-5,many,TGCGCCAGCAGTGCGCGGCAGGGGAATCAGCCCCAGCATTTT,CASSARQGNQPQHF
TRBV12-3/TRBV12-4,TRBD1,TRBJ2-5,many,TGTGCCAGCAGCTCTCGCTCGACAGGGCGTCAAGAGACCCAGTACTTC,CASSSRSTGRQETQYF
TRBV15,.,TRBJ1-2,many,TGTGCCACCAGCAGAGATCACGATAAAGAGGGGCCCAACTATGGCTACACCTTC,CATSRDHDKEGPNYGYTF
TRBV12-3/TRBV12-4,.,TRBJ2-3,.,TGTGCCAGCAGTGCCAGCAGGGGCGGGACGACAGATACGCAGTATTTT,CASSASRGGTTDTQYF
TRBV5-8,TRBD1,TRBJ2-7,.,TGTGCCAGCCGTTCTCAGGGGGCTGTCGCCTACGAGCAGTACTTC,CASRSQGAVAYEQYF
TRBV24-1,.,TRBJ1-1,.,TGTGCCACCAGTGATCCCACGGCAGGGAACACTGAAGCTTTCTTT,CATSDPTAGNTEAFF
TRBV3-1,.,TRBJ2-1,many,TGTGCCAGCAGCCTCCTATGGGGGGATGAGCAGTTCTTC,CASSLLWGDEQFF
TRBV6-5,.,TRBJ2-7,many,TGTGCCAGCAGTTACGGAAGCAGTCCATCCTACGAGCAGTACTTC,CASSYGSSPSYEQYF
TRBV5-4,TRBD2,TRBJ2-7,.,TGTGCCAGCAGCTCTCCGGGGGGGTACGAGCAGTACTTC,CASSSPGGYEQYF
TRBV3-1,.,TRBJ2-1,.,TGTGCCAGCAGCCATGTAAACAGGTCGGGCAATGAGCAGTTCTTC,CASSHVNRSGNEQFF
TRBV12-3/TRBV12-4,.,TRBJ1-1,.,.,CASSSSDRGGNTEAFF
TRBV28,.,TRBJ1-2,many,TGTGCCAGCTCTTATCAGGACTATGGCTACACCTTC,CASSYQDYGYTF
TRBV3-1,TRBD2,TRBJ2-3,.,TGTGCCAGCAGCCCCGCGGGACTACGGGACCAAGATACGCAGTATTTT,CASSPAGLRDQDTQYF
TRBV5-5,.,TRBJ2-7,few,TGTGCCAGCAGCTTGGTATCCGAGGGACCTTACGAGCAGTACTTC,CASSLVSEGPYEQYF